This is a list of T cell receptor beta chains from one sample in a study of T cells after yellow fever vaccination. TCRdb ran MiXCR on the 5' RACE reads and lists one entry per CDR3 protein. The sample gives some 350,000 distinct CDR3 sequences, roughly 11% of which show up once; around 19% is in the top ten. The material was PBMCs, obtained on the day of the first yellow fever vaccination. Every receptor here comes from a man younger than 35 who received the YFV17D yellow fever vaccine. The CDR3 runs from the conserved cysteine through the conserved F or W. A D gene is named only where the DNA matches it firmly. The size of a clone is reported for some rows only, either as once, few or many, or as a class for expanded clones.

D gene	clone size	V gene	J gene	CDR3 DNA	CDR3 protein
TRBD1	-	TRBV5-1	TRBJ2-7	TGCGCCAGCAGCTTGGGCGGGACAGGGGTTACCTCCTACGAGCAGTACTTC	CASSLGGTGVTSYEQYF
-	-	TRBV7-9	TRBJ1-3	TGTGCCAGCAGCTTAATTCAACCCTCTGGAAACACCATATATTTT	CASSLIQPSGNTIYF
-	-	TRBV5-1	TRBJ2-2	TGCGCCAGCAGTCAGGGTACCACCGGGGAGCTGTTTTTT	CASSQGTTGELFF
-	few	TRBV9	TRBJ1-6	TGTGCCAGCAGCGTATTCGGGGACACCAATTCACCCCTCCACTTT	CASSVFGDTNSPLHF
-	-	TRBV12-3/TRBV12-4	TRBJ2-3	TGTGCCAGCACTTGGGGGGCAGGGGATACGCAGTATTTT	CASTWGAGDTQYF
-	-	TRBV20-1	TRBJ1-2	TGCAGTGCTAGTGAGACAGTGTATGGCTACACCTTC	CSASETVYGYTF
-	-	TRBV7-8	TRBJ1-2	TGTGCCAGCAGCTTTGCCGAATACTATGGCTACACCTTC	CASSFAEYYGYTF
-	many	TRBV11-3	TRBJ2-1	TGTGCCAGCAGCTTAACGCGGGGACTCTACAATGAGCAGTTCTTC	CASSLTRGLYNEQFF
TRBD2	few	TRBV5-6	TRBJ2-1	TGTGCCAGCAGCAGCCCTAGCGGGGTGACGTACAATGAGCAGTTCTTC	CASSSPSGVTYNEQFF
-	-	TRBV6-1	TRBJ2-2	TGTGCCAGCAGCCCCCGGTCTAGCGCGGGGAACACCGGGGAGCTGTTTTTT	CASSPRSSAGNTGELFF
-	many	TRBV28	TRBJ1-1	TGTGCCAGCAGTTTATCGGGGTTGGTGGGAAGGGGCACTGAAGCTTTCTTT	CASSLSGLVGRGTEAFF
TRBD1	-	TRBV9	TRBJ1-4	TGTGCCAGCAGCCCGAGGTCCGGGACAGGGGACGGAAAACTGTTTTTT	CASSPRSGTGDGKLFF
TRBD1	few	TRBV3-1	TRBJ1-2	TGTGCCAGCAGCCGCCGAGGAGAGGACAGGGGGAATGGCTACACCTTC	CASSRRGEDRGNGYTF
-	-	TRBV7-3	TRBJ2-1	TGTGCCAGCAGCCCCCGGGCGAGGGATGAGCAGTTCTTC	CASSPRARDEQFF